This TCR beta chain was documented in a study of T cell repertoires in cytomegalovirus infection. Broader study findings: Public TCR beta family frequency separated CMV-and-HLA carriers, including in an independent cohort.

This clonotype was seen a few times. Its antigen remains unidentified. MiXCR, applied by TCRdb to the reads, yields one record per CDR3 protein. The table shows over 200,000 distinct CDR3 sequences, with roughly 15% occurring only once. V was pared by 5 bases and J by 0 bases, with 7 bases of the junction left unmatched. Germline CDR1 and CDR2: SGHTA and FQGNSA. This CDR3 spans 16 amino acids. The specimen sequenced was PBMCs. V is TRBV7-2 and J is TRBJ2-3, with TRBD2 matching over 8 bases. This TCR was recovered from a human donor in good health (CMV status not recorded). Some clones in this sample may be carry-over from other donors' samples. Written as DNA, the CDR3 is TGTGCCAGCAGCACGGCGCTAGCGGGTAGCACAGATACGCAGTATTTT. Amino acids: CASSTALAGSTDTQYF.